This T cell receptor beta chain was identified in a study of technical replicates of blood from a handful of donors. V dropped 3 bases and J dropped 5 bases, with 14 bases sitting between them. The germline V gene has CDR1 SGHTA and CDR2 FQGNSA. This CDR3 is 15 amino acids long. TCRdb keeps only in-frame clones here, not all; method: immunoSEQ multiplex PCR. The profile shows tens of thousands of clones, 90% to 95% of them singletons. Specimen: PBMCs. This clonotype was sampled from a human donor in good health. Some clones in this sample may be carry-over from other donors' samples. The chain has TRBV7-2 and TRBJ2-1; D is undetermined. The CDR3 coding sequence is TGTGCCAGCAGCTTTCGTCGTCACCTAGACAATGAGCAGTTCTTC. Its protein is CASSFRRHLDNEQFF.